Below are 11 T cell receptor beta chains sequenced from a single sample in a study of monozygotic twins with inflammatory bowel disease. TCRdb reprocessed the 5' RACE reads and reports one entry per CDR3 protein, with no DNA. Across roughly 170,000 distinct CDR3 sequences, the top ten clones capture less than 8% of the sample. The sequencing input was blood. Receptor source: a human donor with ulcerative colitis or Crohn's disease, or a healthy co-twin of an affected twin (not recorded which).

This chain links TRBV20-1 with TRBJ2-3; TCRdb's D call, TRBD1, is unchecked because there is no DNA. Germline V lookup: CDR1 DFQATT, CDR2 SNEGSKA (reference sequence). This CDR3 comprises 16 residues. CDR3 amino acids: CSARDVGQGFGDTQYF.

CDR3 in amino acids: CASSGNYEQYF. V is TRBV5-6 and J is TRBJ2-7. Germline CDR1 and CDR2: SGHDT and YYEEEE. The CDR3 contains 11 residues.

The chain is built from TRBV3-1 and TRBJ2-2; checking the TCRdb D call of TRBD2 is not possible without DNA. The CDR3 loop spans 17 amino acids. In germline, CDR1 is LGHDT, CDR2 YNNKEL (reference sequence). CDR3 sequence reads: CASSRRLAGGNTGELFF.

The chain joins TRBV6-5 to TRBJ2-1; TCRdb returns TRBD1, unconfirmable since there is no DNA. CDR1 is MNHEY and CDR2 is SVGAGI in the germline V gene. The CDR3 is 11 amino acids. The CDR3 spells CASSTQGEQLF.

The chain recombines TRBV6-5 with TRBJ2-1; the D call of TRBD2 rests on TCRdb alone, since no DNA is present to check it. The CDR3 runs 11 residues. CDR1 and CDR2 (germline): MNHEY, SVGAGI. The CDR3 is CASSYEREQFF.

The rearrangement links TRBV20-1 to TRBJ1-6; as DNA is missing, the TRBD1 call by TCRdb cannot be tested. The V gene's germline CDR1 is DFQATT and CDR2 SNEGSKA (reference sequence). This CDR3 region has 15 residues. This chain's CDR3 is CSARRHGQGDSPLHF.

V is TRBV7-9 and J is TRBJ2-4. Germline assignment: CDR1 SEHNR and CDR2 FQNEAQ (reference sequence). CDR3 length: 13 residues. CDR3 in amino acids: CASSLGDKNIQYF.

CDR3 loop: CASSLGVAIGGTEAFF. The chain combines TRBV5-4 with TRBJ1-1. In germline, CDR1 is SGHNT, CDR2 YYREEE (reference sequence). The CDR3 totals 16 residues.

The gene calls are TRBV11-2 and TRBJ1-6. CDR1 is SGHAT and CDR2 is FQNNGV in the germline V gene. There are 15 residues in the CDR3. This chain's CDR3 is CASSLAPASNSPLHF. The full variable domain, rest sourced from reference TRBV11-2 and TRBJ1-6, is EAGVAQSPRYKIIEKRQSVAFWCNPISGHATLYWYQQILGQGPKLLIQFQNNGVVDDSQLPKDRFSAERLKGVDSTLKIQPAKLEDSAVYLCASSLAPASNSPLHFGNGTRLTVT.

The chain couples TRBV4-1 to TRBJ2-5; the D call of TRBD1 rests on TCRdb alone, since no DNA is present to check it. Germline CDR1 MGHRA, CDR2 YSYEKL. CDR3 length: 17 residues. The CDR3 here is CASSQQQRNRAQETQYF.

The chain links TRBV5-1 to TRBJ2-3; the TRBD1 assignment by TCRdb is unverifiable without DNA. Germline V gene sequence: CDR1 SGHRS, CDR2 YFSETQ. This CDR3 is built from 15 residues. CDR3 in amino acids: CASSLNRGLTDTQYF.